This T cell receptor beta chain was sequenced for a study of breast tumors, draining lymph nodes, adjacent tissues. One entry per CDR3 protein results from TCRdb running MiXCR on the multiplex PCR reads. The sample includes approximately 100,000 distinct CDR3 sequences, 21% of them seen just once. Study-wide results and caveats: Compared with basal-like, luminal-like tumors shared significantly more repertoire with nontumor tissue. The data were judged consistent with most tumor T cells coming from lymph node and expanding in tumor. Tumors had less TCR diversity than lymph nodes, more than nontumor tissue. Tumor T cell lymph node origin was a supported hypothesis, not proven.

To note about this clonotype: The antigen remains unidentified. Possible read error: a much larger clone is one base away.

CDR3 length equals 14 residues. CDR1 is SGHRS, CDR2 YFSETQ, per germline. The V and J ends lost 4 bases and 6 bases, in that order; junction bases with no gene match: 4. Samples came from axillary lymph nodes draining the breast cancer. The sequencing input was axillary lymph node tissue. This TCR came from a female donor with breast cancer. Some clones in this sample may be carry-over from other donors' samples. This rearrangement joins TRBV5-1 to TRBJ1-4; TRBD1 matches 9 bases. The CDR3 coding sequence is TGCGCCAGCAGCCCGGACAGGGGTGATGAAAAACTGTTTTTT. This translates into CASSPDRGDEKLFF.